This record looks at one T cell receptor beta chain sequence and its context. Its antigen is currently unknown. This sample is drawn from a study of monozygotic twins with inflammatory bowel disease. The study's findings and limits: IBD patients share fewer clonotypes with other people than healthy twins do, especially with disease activity.

No DNA is given; TCRdb re-called the 5' RACE reads and lists each CDR3 protein once. The listing records about 300,000 distinct CDR3 sequences. Germline V lookup: CDR1 LNHDA, CDR2 SQIVND (reference sequence). CDR3 length: 13 residues. The V call is TRBV19, the J call TRBJ1-5. Sample: blood. The TCR originated in a human donor with ulcerative colitis or Crohn's disease, or a healthy co-twin of an affected twin (not recorded which). The CDR3 region is CASSIGVRQPQHF. Combining the CDR3 with reference TRBV19 and TRBJ1-5 gives the whole variable domain DGGITQSPKYLFRKEGQNVTLSCEQNLNHDAMYWYRQDPGQGLRLIYYSQIVNDFQKGDIAEGYSVSREKKESFPLTVTSAQKNPTAFYLCASSIGVRQPQHFGDGTRLSIL.